The 27 T cell receptor beta chains below were found in one sample sequenced in a study of breast tumors, draining lymph nodes, adjacent tissues. Breast cancer patients provided tissue from their axillary draining lymph nodes. TCRdb ran MiXCR on the multiplex PCR reads and lists one entry per CDR3 protein. The sample yields nearly 200,000 distinct CDR3 sequences, 31% seen once. Sequencing was performed on axillary lymph node tissue. The receptors come from a female donor with breast cancer. Some clones in this sample may be carry-over from other donors' samples.

The chain has TRBV7-3 and TRBJ1-5; tentatively, D is TRBD1 (6 bases). This CDR3 has 13 amino acids. The V gene lost 5 bases and the J gene lost 9 bases, with 14 bases spanning the gap. Germline V gene data show CDR1 as SGHTA and CDR2 as FQGTGA. The CDR3 nucleotides read TGTGCCAGCAGCCTAGCGGGGGCAAGGCCCCAGCATTTT. Its translation is CASSLAGARPQHF.

This clonotype was counted many times. V and J are TRBV25-1 and TRBJ2-5, with 11 bases that match TRBD2. The germline CDR1 and CDR2 sequences are MGHDK and SYGVNS. The V gene end was trimmed by 3 bases and the J gene end by 0 bases; junction bases not matched to a gene: 3. The CDR3 covers 16 residues. This CDR3 is CASSDTSGGYQETQYF. The CDR3, as DNA: TGTGCCAGCAGTGACACTAGCGGGGGCTACCAAGAGACCCAGTACTTC.

This clonotype turned up a few times. With a much larger clone just one base away, this may be a read error. The gene calls are TRBV4-1 and TRBJ1-2; 9 bases match TRBD1. The CDR3 loop spans 15 amino acids. Germline loops: CDR1 MGHRA, CDR2 YSYEKL. The CDR3 sequence: CASSETGTGYYGYAF. CDR3 sequence (DNA): TGCGCCAGCAGCGAAACCGGGACAGGGTACTATGGCTACGCCTTC.

This chain links TRBV6-5 with TRBJ2-7; 10 bases fit TRBD2. The CDR3 has 15 amino acids. Germline lookup yields CDR1 MNHEY and CDR2 SVGAGI. J lost 3 bases, V lost 5 bases, and 7 bases had no gene match. The CDR3 coding sequence is TGTGCCAGCAGTCCCTCTAGCGGGGGCGACTACGAGCAGTACTTC. Translating gives CASSPSSGGDYEQYF.

The table lists this clonotype with many counts. V usage is TRBV28 and J usage is TRBJ2-7, with 9 bases lining up with TRBD2. The J segment lost 7 bases and the V segment lost 7 bases, leaving 8 bases of the junction unmatched. This CDR3 spans 13 amino acids. CDR1 and CDR2 from the germline V gene are MDHEN and SYDVKM. The DNA for the CDR3 is TGTGCCAGCACTAGCGGGGCTGAGGGGGAGCAGTACTTC. This encodes CASTSGAEGEQYF.

This clonotype was seen a handful of times. A read error may explain this, as a much larger clone is one base away. The chain recombines TRBV20-1 with TRBJ2-5, with 9 bases fitting TRBD2. The CDR3 totals 16 residues. V gave up 2 bases and J gave up 2 bases; unmatched junction bases: 9. Germline V CDR1 and CDR2: DFQATT, SNEGSKA (reference sequence). The CDR3 protein is CSARLAGPTAQETQYF. The CDR3 nucleotides are TGCAGTGCTAGACTAGCGGGACCCACCGCGCAAGAGACCCAGTACTTC.

The chain carries TRBV6-6 and TRBJ2-1; 14 bases agree with TRBD2. Looked up from germline, CDR1 is MNHNY and CDR2 is SVGAGI (reference sequence). CDR3 size: 16 residues. V lost 5 bases to trimming and J lost 6 bases; unmatched junction nucleotides: 6. CDR3 sequence reads: CASSGPGLAGVNEQFF. CDR3 bases: TGTGCCAGCAGTGGGCCGGGACTAGCGGGGGTCAATGAGCAGTTCTTC.

This clonotype has at least ten counts. This sequence joins TRBV10-3 and TRBJ2-7, with TRBD2 identical over 7 bases. The V gene end was trimmed by 2 bases and the J gene end by 5 bases; junction bases not matched to a gene: 6. The CDR3 contains 14 residues. CDR1 is ENHRY, CDR2 SYGVKD, per germline. The CDR3 loop is CAISEPGRGNEQYF. DNA for the CDR3: TGTGCCATCAGTGAGCCAGGGCGGGGGAACGAGCAGTACTTC.

In its sample, this clonotype was seen many times. Sequence at one end of the junction differs from germline and may be a read error. CDR3 sequence: CASSLGRSYEQYF. In nucleotides, the CDR3 is TGTGCTAGCAGCTTAGGGCGGTCCTACGAGCAGTACTTC. This sequence joins TRBV7-2 and TRBJ2-7; D remains ambiguous. The germline gives CDR1 SGHTA, CDR2 FQGNSA. The CDR3 is 13 residues long.

This clonotype showed up many times. V gene TRBV7-9 combines with J gene TRBJ1-2, with TRBD1 identical over 7 bases. The V segment lost 3 bases and the J segment 2 bases; nucleotides outside the gene matches: 0. Germline CDR1 SEHNR, CDR2 FQNEAQ (reference sequence). The CDR3 is 13 residues long. The CDR3 DNA follows: TGTGCCAGCAGCTTGGGACAGAACTATGGCTACACCTTC. This gives the protein CASSLGQNYGYTF.

This clonotype was seen ten or more times. The chain carries TRBV28 and TRBJ2-7; D is unresolved. Germline V CDR1 and CDR2: MDHEN, SYDVKM. Trimming took off 4 bases at V and 2 bases at J, with 3 bases between the two ends. The CDR3 length is 11 residues. CDR3 in amino acids: CASSSAYEQYF. CDR3 in DNA: TGTGCCAGCAGTTCGGCCTACGAGCAGTACTTC.

This clonotype has at least ten counts. The chain recombines TRBV5-5 with TRBJ2-5, with D possibly being TRBD1 (6 bases). V lost 4 bases and J 1 base, leaving 20 bases between the germline ends. The CDR3 runs to 17 residues. Germline V lookup: CDR1 SGHKS, CDR2 YYEKEE (reference sequence). Written as DNA, the CDR3 is TGTGCCAGCAGCCTAGGGACACTTCAGAGTGCCCAAGAGACCCAGTACTTC. Amino acids: CASSLGTLQSAQETQYF. The variable domain in full, completed from reference TRBV5-5 and TRBJ2-5, reads DAGVTQSPTHLIKTRGQQVTLRCSPISGHKSVSWYQQVLGQGPQFIFQYYEKEERGRGNFPDRFSARQFPNYSSELNVNALLLGDSALYLCASSLGTLQSAQETQYFGPGTRLLVL.

This clonotype has a handful of counts. A much larger clone lies one base from this, so it may be a read error. The CDR3 reads CASSDLGGPVDTQYF. CDR3 bases: TGCGCCAGCAGCGACTTAGGGGGGCCTGTAGATACGCAGTATTTT. The chain carries TRBV4-1 and TRBJ2-3, with D possibly called TRBD1 or TRBD2 (6 bases each). The CDR3 loop spans 15 amino acids. Per germline, CDR1 MGHRA and CDR2 YSYEKL. Deletions cut 5 bases from V and 5 bases from J, with 17 bases between.

This clonotype showed up many times. The chain recombines TRBV19 with TRBJ2-1, with 7 positions matching TRBD2. V gave up 1 base and J gave up 5 bases; unmatched junction bases: 5. Germline assignment: CDR1 LNHDA and CDR2 SQIVND (reference sequence). This CDR3 has 15 residues. Written as DNA, the CDR3 is TGTGCCAGTAGTATAGGGTGGGGGGGGGACAATGAGCAGTTCTTC. Protein: CASSIGWGGDNEQFF.

Comment on this clonotype: A much larger clone lies one base from this, so it may be a read error. The chain has TRBV30 and TRBJ1-2; maybe TRBD1 (5 bases). V lost 0 bases and J 8 bases, leaving 13 bases between the germline ends. From germline, CDR1 is GTSNPN and CDR2 SVGIG (reference sequence). The CDR3 is made up of 13 amino acids. CDR3 amino acids: CAWSVDGGIGYTF. Here the CDR3 DNA reads TGTGCCTGGAGTGTCGACGGGGGGATCGGCTACACCTTC.

DNA of the CDR3: TGTGCCAGCAGCCTTATGGGCTCCAATTCACCCCTCCACTTT. Its protein is CASSLMGSNSPLHF. The V gene is TRBV9, the J gene TRBJ1-6, with D hard to call. The germline V and J ends were trimmed by 4 bases and 7 bases, with 12 bases remaining between them. Germline CDR1 is SGDLS and CDR2 is YYNGEE. This CDR3 is 14 amino acids long.

This clonotype was found many times. The rearrangement links TRBV6-1 to TRBJ2-7, with 9 bases lining up with TRBD1. The germline V gene encodes CDR1 MNHNS and CDR2 SASEGT. This CDR3 contains 14 residues. With 6 bases clipped from V and 3 bases from J, the junction kept 6 bases outside the gene matches. The CDR3 sequence is CASSWDRENYEQYF. DNA of the CDR3: TGTGCCAGCAGCTGGGACAGGGAGAACTACGAGCAGTACTTC.

This clonotype was seen repeatedly, ten times or more. The gene calls are TRBV25-1 and TRBJ2-7; D tentatively fits TRBD1 or TRBD2 (6 bases each). Germline loops: CDR1 MGHDK, CDR2 SYGVNS. Trimming removed 6 bases at V and 0 bases at J, with 15 bases between. This CDR3 comprises 15 residues. CDR3 amino acids: CASSGGTGSSYEQYF. DNA for the CDR3: TGTGCCAGCAGCGGGGGCACAGGATCCTCCTACGAGCAGTACTTC.

This clonotype appeared a few times. A clone one base away is much larger, so this may be a read error. Because it lacks the conserved phenylalanine or tryptophan at the end, this CDR3 is likely a read error. The V and J genes are TRBV9 and TRBJ1-2; maybe TRBD1 (5 bases). CDR1 and CDR2 (germline): SGDLS, YYNGEE. This CDR3 contains 13 residues. Deletions cut 0 bases from V and 7 bases from J, with 10 bases between. CDR3 sequence: CASSVGQGVGYTS. Written as DNA, the CDR3 is TGTGCCAGCAGCGTAGGTCAAGGGGTTGGCTACACCTCC.

This clonotype appeared many times. The rearrangement joins TRBV25-1 to TRBJ2-1, with TRBD2 matching over 8 bases. The J segment lost 1 base and the V segment lost 7 bases, leaving 3 bases of the junction unmatched. Germline V lookup: CDR1 MGHDK, CDR2 SYGVNS. The CDR3 runs to 14 residues. This CDR3 is CASTSGGSYNEQFF. The DNA for the CDR3 is TGTGCCAGCACGAGCGGGGGTTCCTACAATGAGCAGTTCTTC.

The chain uses TRBV6-1 and TRBJ1-5; D remains ambiguous. The germline V gene has CDR1 MNHNS and CDR2 SASEGT. The CDR3 extends over 14 amino acids. Trimming took 10 bases from V and 5 from J, leaving 18 bases between them. CDR3 DNA: TGTGCCACCCGGCCTCATCCGATCGATCAGCCCCAGCATTTT. Its translation: CATRPHPIDQPQHF.

Many counts were recorded for this clonotype. This chain links TRBV29-1 with TRBJ1-2; D gene ambiguous. Trimming shortened V by 3 bases and J by 6 bases, and 8 bases separated the two germline ends. CDR3 length: 11 residues. Germline V gene lookup returns CDR1 SQVTM and CDR2 ANQGSEA. CDR3 in amino acids: CSVDSLDGYTF. As DNA, the CDR3 is TGCAGCGTTGACAGTTTAGATGGCTACACCTTC.

This chain links TRBV30 with TRBJ1-3, with a weak D call TRBD1 (5 bases). The germline gives CDR1 GTSNPN, CDR2 SVGIG (reference sequence). Trimming took 2 bases from V and 0 from J, leaving 11 bases between them. This CDR3 spans 15 amino acids. This chain's CDR3 is CAWSLGHYSGNTIYF. The CDR3 region has the DNA TGTGCCTGGAGTCTCGGACATTACTCTGGAAACACCATATATTTT.

In regard to this clonotype: A much larger clone differs from this one at a single base, so this may be a read error. V is TRBV6-5 and J is TRBJ2-5; no reliable D call. Germline V gene data show CDR1 as MNHEY and CDR2 as SVGAGI. The CDR3 runs 13 residues. Trimming pared 8 bases from V and 4 bases from J, leaving 14 bases between. The CDR3 DNA is TGTGCCAGCTACCCGCAGGTGGGAGAGACCCAGTACTTC. Protein product: CASYPQVGETQYF.

V usage is TRBV6-6 and J usage is TRBJ2-2, with D possibly called TRBD1 or TRBD2 (5 bases each). The CDR3 covers 19 residues. Germline-derived CDR1 and CDR2 are MNHNY and SVGAGI (reference sequence). Trimming took off 6 bases at V and 2 bases at J, with 25 bases between the two ends. The CDR3 coding sequence is TGTGCCAGCAGCCCGGCTGAGGGGTTCGGGACGATTAACACCGGGGAGCTGTTTTTT. Translation: CASSPAEGFGTINTGELFF.

At least ten counts were recorded for this clonotype. V is TRBV6-1 and J is TRBJ2-3, with 7 nucleotides matching TRBD2. Germline values: CDR1 MNHNS, CDR2 SASEGT. The CDR3 consists of 15 residues. Germline trimming cut 4 bases from V and 0 bases from J; bases unmatched to any gene: 4. In DNA, the CDR3 is TGTGCCAGCAGTGCTAGCGGAACTAGCACAGATACGCAGTATTTT. Residues: CASSASGTSTDTQYF.

The chain links TRBV7-8 to TRBJ2-1; possible D gene TRBD2, 6 bases. Germline V gene lookup returns CDR1 SGHVS and CDR2 FQNEAQ. CDR3 length: 15 amino acids. Trimming cost V 1 base and J 9 bases, with 16 bases left between them. The CDR3 region has the DNA TGTGCCAGCAGCTTAGGAGGACTACCCGACAGTGAGCAGTTCTTC. Translated: CASSLGGLPDSEQFF.